What follows are 18 T cell receptor beta chains derived from one specimen sequenced in a study of T cell responses to AZD1222 COVID-19 vaccine. The protocol was immunoSEQ multiplex PCR, while the TCRdb copy is restricted to in-frame clones and leaves out a portion. The sample carries 140,000 to 150,000 clones, approximately 90% recorded once. Sequencing was performed on peripheral blood, taken 28 days after the second AZD1222 dose. Receptor source: an adult who received the AZD1222 COVID-19 vaccine.

The rearrangement joins TRBV27 to TRBJ1-4, with 7 bases fitting TRBD1. The trim removed 4 bases at V and 1 base at J, leaving 6 bases unmatched. Germline V gene data show CDR1 as MNHEY and CDR2 as SMNVEV (reference sequence). The CDR3 spans 16 residues. The CDR3 spells CASSSRNRGTNEKLFF. CDR3 bases: TGTGCCAGCAGTTCGAGGAACAGGGGAACTAATGAAAAACTGTTTTTT.

V gene TRBV9 combines with J gene TRBJ2-1; D perhaps matches TRBD2 (7 bases). With 0 bases removed from V and 7 bases from J, the gap between germline ends came to 11 bases. The CDR3 spans 14 residues. Germline lookup yields CDR1 SGDLS and CDR2 YYNGEE. As DNA, the CDR3 is TGTGCCAGCAGCGTAGGGGGGCGGGAGAATGAGCAGTTCTTC. It codes for CASSVGGRENEQFF.

CDR3 nucleotide sequence: TGTGCCAGCAGCTCTGAGGGGGGACCGAACACTGAAGCTTTCTTT. Translating it yields CASSSEGGPNTEAFF. The V call is TRBV2, the J call TRBJ1-1; tentatively, D is TRBD1 (6 bases). From germline, CDR1 is SNHLY and CDR2 FYNNEI. V was cut by 6 bases and J by 1 base, with 15 bases left in between. The CDR3 sequence is 15 residues long. Combining the CDR3 with reference TRBV2 and TRBJ1-1 gives the whole variable domain EPEVTQTPSHQVTQMGQEVILRCVPISNHLYFYWYRQILGQKVEFLVSFYNNEISEKSEIFDDQFSVERPDGSNFTLKIRSTKLEDSAMYFCASSSEGGPNTEAFFGQGTRLTVV.

This clone was picked up one time. The chain employs TRBV10-1 and TRBJ1-1; D gene ambiguous. CDR3 length equals 14 residues. Trimming cost V 6 bases and J 0 bases, with 11 bases left between them. CDR1 is WNHNN, CDR2 SYGVQD, per germline (reference sequence). The CDR3 DNA is TGCGCCAGCAGCCCCGACGTTATGAACACTGAAGCTTTCTTT. Its translation: CASSPDVMNTEAFF.

The rearrangement links TRBV6-5 to TRBJ2-7, with 7 bases identical to TRBD1. CDR3 size: 14 residues. With 11 bases clipped from V and 7 bases from J, the junction kept 17 bases outside the gene matches. Germline loops: CDR1 MNHEY, CDR2 SVGAGI. CDR3 region: CAGNRDSGFFEQYF. The DNA of the CDR3 is TGTGCCGGAAACCGGGACAGCGGTTTTTTTGAGCAGTACTTC.

This sequence joins TRBV7-9 and TRBJ2-4; 11 positions match TRBD1. The trim removed 4 bases at V and 6 bases at J, leaving 5 bases unmatched. CDR1 and CDR2 (germline): SEHNR, FQNEAQ (reference sequence). This CDR3 contains 15 residues. The CDR3 protein is CASSYTGQGANIQYF. DNA of the CDR3: TGTGCCAGCAGCTACACTGGACAGGGGGCAAACATTCAGTACTTC.

The CDR3 reads CASSLDRAEAFF. The CDR3 coding sequence is TGTGCCAGCAGCTTAGATAGGGCTGAAGCTTTCTTT. The V and J genes are TRBV11-2 and TRBJ1-1; no clear D gene. Germline assignment: CDR1 SGHAT and CDR2 FQNNGV. The CDR3 runs to 12 residues. Deletions cut 0 bases from V and 6 bases from J, with 5 bases between.

The V and J genes are TRBV5-6 and TRBJ1-3; D remains ambiguous. The CDR3 spans 14 residues. Trimming removed 4 bases at V and 2 bases at J, with 10 bases between. Germline V lookup: CDR1 SGHDT, CDR2 YYEEEE. The CDR3 protein is CASSVNSAGNTIYF. CDR3 sequence (DNA): TGTGCCAGCAGCGTAAATAGTGCTGGAAACACCATATATTTT.

This chain uses TRBV18 with TRBJ2-7; D ambiguous. CDR3 length: 15 residues. V gave up 3 bases and J gave up 1 base, with 13 bases separating them. The V gene's germline CDR1 is KGHSH and CDR2 LQKENI. CDR3 sequence reads: CASSPTKMFSYEQYF. CDR3 DNA sequence: TGTGCCAGCTCACCGACGAAAATGTTTTCCTACGAGCAGTACTTC.

The chain combines TRBV6-2 or TRBV6-3 with TRBJ1-5; D unclear. The germline V gene has CDR1 MNHEY and CDR2 SVGEGT. The CDR3 loop spans 14 amino acids. V was clipped by 4 bases and J by 5 bases, with 12 bases between them. The CDR3 spells CASSWGSGYQPQHF. CDR3 nucleotides: TGTGCCAGCAGTTGGGGATCCGGCTATCAGCCCCAGCATTTT.

The gene calls are TRBV6-5 and TRBJ2-7; D uncertain. V shed 0 bases and J shed 7 bases, with 13 bases lying between them. Per the germline V gene, CDR1 is MNHEY and CDR2 is SVGAGI. The CDR3 sequence is 14 residues long. The CDR3 DNA is TGTGCCAGCAGTTACTCCCCGGACCTGGGGGAGCAGTACTTC. Translating it yields CASSYSPDLGEQYF.

The V gene is TRBV29-1, the J gene TRBJ2-1; TRBD1 matches at 7 bases. The trim removed 2 bases at V and 3 bases at J, leaving 4 bases unmatched. The CDR3 length is 14 residues. Germline CDR1 and CDR2: SQVTM and ANQGSEA. CDR3 loop: CSVEPRDSYNEQFF. Written as DNA, the CDR3 is TGCAGCGTTGAACCCCGGGACAGCTACAATGAGCAGTTCTTC.

The CDR3 loop is CASSRLGSLNQPQHF. In DNA, the CDR3 is TGTGCCAGCAGTAGACTCGGCTCCCTCAATCAGCCCCAGCATTTT. This rearrangement joins TRBV2 to TRBJ1-5, with D uncertain. CDR1 SNHLY and CDR2 FYNNEI come from the germline V gene. This CDR3 is built from 15 residues. V shed 5 bases and J shed 3 bases, with 14 bases lying between them.

The chain uses TRBV7-3 and TRBJ2-1; TRBD2 agrees at 7 bases. Germline lookup yields CDR1 SGHTA and CDR2 FQGTGA. V lost 3 bases to trimming and J lost 7 bases; unmatched junction nucleotides: 9. The CDR3 is 15 amino acids. The chain's CDR3 is CASSLEGGPKNEQFF. CDR3 sequence (DNA): TGTGCCAGCAGCTTGGAGGGAGGGCCTAAGAATGAGCAGTTCTTC.

Turning to this clone: The sample holds other DNA sequences that translate to the same CDR3. The chain has TRBV18 and TRBJ1-1; no clear D. The CDR3 has 13 residues. The germline gives CDR1 KGHSH, CDR2 LQKENI. Deletions cut 2 bases from V and 0 bases from J, with 4 bases between. CDR3 sequence: CASSPAVNTEAFF. The DNA of the CDR3 is TGTGCCAGCTCACCAGCAGTGAACACTGAAGCTTTCTTT.

The chain couples TRBV2 to TRBJ1-1, with a tentative D call TRBD1 (6 bases). This CDR3 is built from 16 residues. The germline gives CDR1 SNHLY, CDR2 FYNNEI. The V gene lost 2 bases and the J gene lost 3 bases, with 16 bases spanning the gap. The CDR3 sequence is CASSERGAGADTEAFF. In nucleotides, the CDR3 is TGTGCCAGCAGTGAAAGGGGAGCAGGGGCTGACACTGAAGCTTTCTTT.

The chain is built from TRBV6-1 and TRBJ2-1; 15 nucleotides match TRBD2. The V gene's germline CDR1 is MNHNS and CDR2 SASEGT. The CDR3 loop spans 16 amino acids. The J segment lost 8 bases and the V segment lost 3 bases, leaving 5 bases of the junction unmatched. CDR3 nucleotide sequence: TGTGCCAGCAGTGAGCTGGGACTAGCGGGAGGCGATGAGCAGTTCTTC. Translation: CASSELGLAGGDEQFF.

This clone occurred a few times. The rearrangement links TRBV29-1 to TRBJ1-3; no definite D call. The V gene lost 5 bases and the J gene lost 6 bases, with 11 bases spanning the gap. The CDR3 covers 12 residues. Germline CDR1 reads SQVTM; CDR2 reads ANQGSEA. The CDR3, as DNA: TGCAGCGTTCGGGGAGCGGAAAACACCATATATTTT. This codes for CSVRGAENTIYF.